A selection of T cell receptor beta chains follows, all from one sample in a study of cytomegalovirus exposure and HLA in healthy donors. Sequencing was performed with immunoSEQ multiplex PCR; in TCRdb, only in-frame clones are kept and a portion is missing. The table records roughly 120,000 clones, roughly 86% of them present only once. Sequencing was carried out using PBMCs. The receptor source for this set is a woman under 30 in good health and CMV-seronegative. Both conserved end residues are part of each CDR3. The order of the fields is clone size, V gene, J gene, D gene, CDR3 protein, CDR3 DNA. A D gene is named only where the DNA matches it firmly. Size tells how often a clone was seen (once, few, many) or the class of an expanded clone, and some rows leave it out.

>-|TRBV13|TRBJ1-2|-
CASSLEGSQYGYTF
TGTGCCAGCAGCTTAGAGGGGTCCCAGTATGGCTACACCTTC
>once|TRBV29-1|TRBJ2-5|TRBD1
CSAPLWTGVEETQYF
TGCAGCGCCCCCCTCTGGACAGGGGTTGAGGAGACCCAGTACTTC
>-|TRBV7-3|TRBJ2-3|-
CASSLGQGIGATDTQYF
TGTGCCAGCAGCTTAGGGCAGGGGATAGGGGCCACAGATACGCAGTATTTT
>-|TRBV27|TRBJ2-1|-
CASRGPYNEQFF
TGTGCCAGCAGGGGGCCTTACAATGAGCAGTTCTTC
>-|TRBV7-9|TRBJ2-1|TRBD2
CASSLTGLAGASSYNEQFF
TGTGCCAGCAGCTTAACGGGTCTAGCGGGGGCTAGCTCCTACAATGAGCAGTTCTTC
>once|TRBV10-3|TRBJ2-7|TRBD1
CAISETRDSYEQYF
TGTGCCATCAGTGAGACGAGGGACAGCTACGAGCAGTACTTC
>-|TRBV28|TRBJ2-1|-
CASSPQGNEQFF
TGTGCCAGCAGCCCTCAGGGGAATGAGCAGTTCTTC
>-|TRBV7-3|TRBJ2-1|TRBD2
CASSLGLAGLDEQFF
TGTGCCAGCAGCCTGGGACTAGCTGGTTTGGATGAGCAGTTCTTC
>-|TRBV27|TRBJ2-1|-
CASSLGGAGNNEQFF
TGTGCCAGCAGTTTAGGGGGGGCTGGGAACAATGAGCAGTTCTTC
>-|TRBV2|TRBJ2-6|-
CASGLDRSGANVLTF
TGTGCCAGCGGACTGGATCGCTCTGGGGCCAACGTCCTGACTTTC
>once|TRBV2|TRBJ2-5|TRBD2
CAIRGGLAGGRETQYF
TGTGCCATCCGCGGGGGGCTAGCGGGAGGACGGGAGACCCAGTACTTC
>-|TRBV7-2|TRBJ2-1|-
CASSLMTGNEQFF
TGTGCCAGCAGCTTAATGACAGGTAATGAGCAGTTCTTC
>-|TRBV29-1|TRBJ2-1|-
CSVGGFYNEQFF
TGCAGCGTTGGAGGGTTCTACAATGAGCAGTTCTTC
>-|TRBV2|TRBJ2-7|-
CASVFSTGTYEQYF
TGTGCCAGTGTCTTCTCGACAGGAACCTACGAGCAGTACTTC
>once|TRBV15|TRBJ1-4|-
CATSAQGGREKLFF
TGTGCCACCAGCGCGCAGGGAGGGAGGGAAAAACTGTTTTTT
>-|TRBV28|TRBJ1-1|-
CASRSGYTEAFF
TGTGCCAGCCGCTCAGGTTACACTGAAGCTTTCTTT
>-|TRBV9|TRBJ2-5|-
CASSPIPTGEETQYF
TGTGCCAGCAGCCCAATACCGACAGGTGAAGAGACCCAGTACTTC
>-|TRBV15|TRBJ2-7|-
CATSRVPSGPQVF
TGTGCCACCAGCAGGGTACCCAGCGGCCCCCAAGTCTTC
>-|TRBV5-4|TRBJ1-1|TRBD1
CASSSRQGRNTEAFF
TGTGCCAGCAGCTCCAGACAGGGCCGGAACACTGAAGCTTTCTTT
>few|TRBV6-5|TRBJ1-2|TRBD1
CASSYIAAQGADGYTF
TGTGCCAGCAGTTACATCGCCGCGCAGGGGGCGGATGGCTACACCTTC
>-|TRBV7-2|TRBJ2-1|-
CASSPDRGYNEQFF
TGTGCCAGCAGCCCCGACAGAGGTTACAATGAGCAGTTCTTC
>-|TRBV7-9|TRBJ2-7|-
CASSSRLEQYF
TGTGCCAGCAGCAGCCGCCTGGAGCAGTACTTC
>-|TRBV6-5|TRBJ1-2|-
CATLIPGVDYGYTF
TGTGCCACCCTCATCCCAGGGGTCGACTATGGCTACACCTTC
>once|TRBV15|TRBJ2-1|TRBD2
CATSSALAGGKPPYNEQFF
TGTGCCACCAGCAGCGCTTTAGCGGGAGGAAAACCCCCTTACAATGAGCAGTTCTTC
>-|TRBV27|TRBJ2-7|TRBD2
CASSLSGRPGRYEQYF
TGTGCCAGCAGTTTAAGTGGGAGGCCCGGGAGGTACGAGCAGTACTTC
>few|TRBV2|TRBJ1-2|-
CASSYTGFYGYTF
TGTGCCAGCAGTTATACAGGGTTCTATGGCTACACCTTC
>-|TRBV2|TRBJ2-3|TRBD2
CASSPRTSGPPLYF
TGTGCCAGCAGTCCTAGGACTAGCGGGCCCCCCTTGTATTTT
>-|TRBV9|TRBJ2-2|TRBD1
CASSVSGTAFTGELFF
TGTGCCAGCAGCGTGTCCGGGACAGCTTTCACCGGGGAGCTGTTTTTT
>-|TRBV5-4|TRBJ2-1|-
CASSLARNEQFF
TGTGCCAGCAGCTTGGCCAGAAATGAGCAGTTCTTC
>-|TRBV5-3|TRBJ2-7|TRBD1
CARSITTGARAYYEQYF
TGTGCCAGAAGCATTACCACAGGGGCTCGGGCATACTACGAGCAGTACTTC
>-|TRBV4-1|TRBJ1-1|-
CASSPTGMNTEAFF
TGCGCCAGCAGCCCGACGGGTATGAACACTGAAGCTTTCTTT
>-|TRBV27|TRBJ2-7|TRBD2
CASSMTSGEDQQYF
TGTGCCAGCAGTATGACTAGCGGGGAGGATCAGCAGTACTTC
>few|TRBV4-2|TRBJ2-5|TRBD2
CASSQDEPGRGETQYF
TGTGCCAGCAGCCAAGATGAACCAGGGAGGGGAGAGACCCAGTACTTC
>-|TRBV4-1|TRBJ2-7|-
CASSQVGANGEQYF
TGCGCCAGCAGCCAAGTAGGGGCTAATGGCGAGCAGTACTTC
>many|TRBV19|TRBJ1-1|-
CASSSLVPTAFF
TGTGCCAGTAGTTCTTTGGTCCCTACAGCTTTCTTT